The TCR beta chain described here comes from a study of blood T cell repertoires in COVID-19. Authors' analysis steps: Reference gene primer amplification yielded estimated nucleated cell counts. Libraries were prepared by immunoSEQ multiplex PCR; TCRdb keeps only in-frame clonotypes and omits some of them. That table supplies the V and J calls and clone size; D and trimming were determined from the DNA. Seen here are 200,000 or so clones, roughly four fifths observed once, and the top ten hold about 1.3%. CDR3 size: 13 residues. V was trimmed by 11 bases and J by 0 bases, leaving 14 bases between them. Germline assignment: CDR1 WSHSY and CDR2 SAAADI.

The source is a middle-aged woman with acute COVID-19. The rearrangement joins TRBV10-2 to TRBJ2-7; perhaps TRBD1 as D (5 bases). Specimen: PBMCs or T cells enriched from blood (not recorded which). As DNA, the CDR3 is TGCGCCTCCACAGGCGCCAGCTCCTACGAGCAGTACTTC. It encodes CASTGASSYEQYF.